One sample yielded the 8 T cell receptor beta chains listed below, sequenced in a study of OX40 agonist ivuxolimab in advanced cancers. Libraries were prepared by immunoSEQ multiplex PCR; TCRdb keeps only in-frame clonotypes and omits some of them. The sample holds approximately 80,000 clones; roughly 88% are singletons and the top ten take roughly 0.32%. The sequencing used CD4+ or CD8+ T cells sorted from blood, collected in a trial of the OX40 agonist ivuxolimab. All receptors derive from an adult with an advanced solid tumor such as melanoma, head and neck, liver or kidney cancer.

The chain uses TRBV12-5 and TRBJ2-2; D is ambiguous. With 1 base removed from V and 3 bases from J, the gap between germline ends came to 9 bases. CDR3 length equals 15 residues. Germline CDR1 is LGHNT and CDR2 is FRNRAP. CDR3 sequence: CASGLATGYTGELFF. Here the CDR3 DNA reads TGTGCTAGTGGTTTGGCCACCGGATACACCGGGGAGCTGTTTTTT.

This sequence joins TRBV30 and TRBJ1-1; 10 nucleotides agree with TRBD1. V trimming: 3 bases; J trimming: 6 bases; junction bases outside the gene matches: 4. This CDR3 has 13 residues. CDR1 is GTSNPN, CDR2 SVGIG, per germline (reference sequence). The DNA for the CDR3 is TGTGCCTGGAGGGGACAGGGGATAGCTGAAGCTTTCTTT. Translation: CAWRGQGIAEAFF.

The chain is built from TRBV2 and TRBJ2-7, with 10 bases aligning to TRBD1. V shed 4 bases, J shed 6 bases, and the junction held 6 bases outside the gene matches. Germline V lookup: CDR1 SNHLY, CDR2 FYNNEI. The CDR3 length is 14 residues. CDR3 DNA: TGTGCCAGCAGTGGCGAGACAGGGGGCGCCGAGCAGTACGTC. This sequence encodes CASSGETGGAEQYV.

Details on this clone: In the same sample, other DNA sequences code for this CDR3. V gene TRBV5-4 combines with J gene TRBJ2-5; D assignment may be TRBD1 or TRBD2 (5 bases each). The CDR3 loop spans 13 amino acids. In germline, CDR1 is SGHNT, CDR2 YYREEE (reference sequence). Trimming shortened V by 5 bases and J by 2 bases, and 10 bases separated the two germline ends. The CDR3 loop reads CASRSGGQETQYF. As DNA, the CDR3 is TGTGCCAGCAGAAGTGGGGGACAAGAGACCCAGTACTTC.

The chain couples TRBV7-9 to TRBJ1-2; D not resolved. V shed 3 bases and J shed 1 base, with 6 bases lying between them. This CDR3 is built from 13 residues. Germline V gene lookup returns CDR1 SEHNR and CDR2 FQNEAQ (reference sequence). The CDR3 region is CASSFEGNYGYTF. CDR3 nucleotide sequence: TGTGCCAGCAGCTTTGAGGGTAACTATGGCTACACCTTC.

The rearrangement links TRBV29-1 to TRBJ1-4; D gene ambiguous. Per germline, CDR1 SQVTM and CDR2 ANQGSEA. The ends were cut back, 2 bases at V and 4 bases at J, with 5 bases in the middle. The CDR3 has 12 residues. The CDR3 loop reads CSVETVNEKLFF. In DNA, the CDR3 is TGCAGCGTTGAAACGGTTAATGAAAAACTGTTTTTT.

J is TRBJ2-1 and V is TRBV7-8; no definite D call. V was pared by 0 bases and J by 8 bases, with 5 bases between. Germline assignment: CDR1 SGHVS and CDR2 FQNEAQ. The CDR3 is made up of 12 amino acids. The CDR3 DNA reads TGTGCCAGCAGCTTAGCAGTTGATGAGCAGTTCTTC. Translation: CASSLAVDEQFF.

The gene calls are TRBV5-4 and TRBJ1-1; 9 bases align to TRBD1. V lost 2 bases and J lost 12; bases outside the gene matches: 5. CDR3 size: 12 residues. CDR1 SGHNT and CDR2 YYREEE come from the germline V gene (reference sequence). CDR3 loop: CASSFDRGKTFF. CDR3 DNA: TGTGCCAGCAGCTTCGACAGGGGGAAAACTTTCTTT. The whole variable domain, filled in from reference TRBV5-4 and TRBJ1-1, reads ETGVTQSPTHLIKTRGQQVTLRCSSQSGHNTVSWYQQALGQGPQFIFQYYREEENGRGNFPPRFSGLQFPNYSSELNVNALELDDSALYLCASSFDRGKTFFGQGTRLTVV.